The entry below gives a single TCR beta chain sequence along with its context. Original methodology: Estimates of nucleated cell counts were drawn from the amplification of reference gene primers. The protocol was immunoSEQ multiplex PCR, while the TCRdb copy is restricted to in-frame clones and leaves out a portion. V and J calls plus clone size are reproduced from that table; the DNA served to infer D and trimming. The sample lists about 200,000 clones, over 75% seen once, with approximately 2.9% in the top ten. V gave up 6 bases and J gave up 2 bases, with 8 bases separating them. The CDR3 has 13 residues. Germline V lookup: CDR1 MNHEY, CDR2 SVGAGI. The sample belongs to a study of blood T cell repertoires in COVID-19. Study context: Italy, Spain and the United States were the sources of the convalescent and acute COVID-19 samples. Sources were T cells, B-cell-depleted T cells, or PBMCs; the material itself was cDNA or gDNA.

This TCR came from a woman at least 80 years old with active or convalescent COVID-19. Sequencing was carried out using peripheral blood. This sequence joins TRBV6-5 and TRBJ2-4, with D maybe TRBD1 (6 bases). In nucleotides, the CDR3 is TGTGCCAGCAGGAGGGACACCAAAAACATTCAGTACTTC. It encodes CASRRDTKNIQYF.